This T cell receptor beta chain is from a study of cytomegalovirus exposure and HLA in healthy donors. Study results and limitations: A highly shared variant cluster was judged a likely technical artifact. Among CMV-associated TCR beta chains, most appeared HLA-restricted in a later analysis. HLA allele associations emerged for about 16,000 TCR beta sequences in a later analysis, at 0.05 false discovery rate.

This clone was counted a few times. Its antigen is unidentified. Every donor was a healthy person donating bone marrow. Both 60 Vbeta primers and 13 Jbeta primers went into the PCR. Sequenced by immunoSEQ multiplex PCR; TCRdb stores in-frame clones only, minus some. Of roughly 100,000 clones detected, around 15% appear once; the ten largest clones hold about 0.8%. The CDR3 runs to 14 residues. Trimming left V 2 bases short and J 4 bases short, with 11 bases between. Germline V gene sequence: CDR1 LNHDA, CDR2 SQIVND (reference sequence). Specimen: PBMCs. This chain uses TRBV19 with TRBJ1-1, with a tentative D call TRBD1 (6 bases). The TCR sequence derives from a female donor in good health and CMV-seronegative. In DNA, the CDR3 is TGTGCCAGTAGTATACGGCAGGGGAGCACTGAAGCTTTCTTT. Translation: CASSIRQGSTEAFF.